This TCR beta chain was profiled in a study of T-cell memory formation after mild COVID-19 (dated by TCRdb to about 2021). About the investigation overall: Most TCR sequence clusters were specific to one of the two donors. In a couple of donors, T-cell clones that expanded and contracted after mild COVID-19 were followed by sequencing TCRalpha and TCRbeta repertoires longitudinally. The cohort comprised two young, previously healthy adult volunteers, one female and one male.

The CDR3 starts with the cysteine, ends with the phenylalanine, and has 14 residues. The sequence is cut down to CDR3 DNA, 42 bases in frame from base 1. As encoded in the germline V gene, CDR1 is MNHEY while CDR2 is SVGAGI. The trim is 2 bases for V and 3 bases for J, with a gap of 9 bases between the germline ends. Ficoll-Paque density gradient centrifugation was the method used to isolate PBMCs. This sample was sequenced with an Illumina NovaSeq 6000. cDNA libraries for TCRalpha and TCRbeta were prepared by 5'RACE using constant-segment primers, with sample barcodes and unique molecular identifiers added. Trizol reagent was used to extract RNA from every sample. Amplification of the libraries took two PCR steps, and the second step added a second sample barcode plus Illumina TruSeq adapters. Libraries were sequenced on an Illumina NovaSeq with 2 x 150 bp paired-end reads. Turning to the authors' computational methods: With migec v1.2.7, reads were demultiplexed and then collapsed into UMI-guided consensus sequences. Using mixcr v2.1.11, UMI consensuses were aligned to TRA and TRB V and J templates and then assembled into clonotypes. Expanded or contracted clonotypes were those called significant by both edgeR and NoisET, with noise models trained on biological replicates. edgeR calls used a false discovery rate-adjusted p below 0.01 and a log2 fold-change threshold of 1. As an exploratory analysis of dynamics, max-normalized trajectories of the 1000 most abundant clonotypes were examined by PCA with hierarchical clustering. Each responding clone was given a CD4 or CD8 phenotype based on the CD4+ and CD8+ repertoires, which had been sequenced separately. Clones were called with MiXCR by TCRdb after fastp trimmed the public reads at Q25, and only in-frame beta chains were retained. All rows with the same CDR3 protein become a single entry with the most common DNA and genes. The V and J calls follow TCRdb's processing rather than the paper's. In this sample the table shows tens of thousands of distinct CDR3 sequences, over 6.5% of which occur a single time. Roughly 1.5% of the sample is taken by the ten largest.

This clonotype showed up just a few times. Which antigen it targets is not known. Base qualities are missing; no much larger clone stands one base away. Overall results and qualifications from the work: Balanced CD4/CD8 phenotypes were observed for clones contracting from day 15 to 85, whereas a bias towards CD4+ was observed for a second wave of clones expanding from day 15 to 37. Only a couple of mild cases were covered in the study, and larger cohorts including severe cases with pre-infection samples were considered necessary. Contracting CD4+ clones turned up mainly in the CM and EM memory subsets, whereas EMRA was where CD8+ clones were enriched. The second-wave clones that peaked on day 37 were not confirmed to be SARS-CoV-2 specific. Some responding clones were detected in pre-infection memory, suggesting pre-existing cross-reactive memory T cells joined the SARS-CoV-2 response.

Source material: PBMCs or a T cell subset sorted from them (not recorded which). This receptor was taken from a man between 18 and 29 years old who had mild COVID-19 (a few samples of this study predate the infection). The sample titles of this study are shuffled in the database, so cell type and time point are left out; the donor was told from shared clones. This sequence uses TRBV6-5 and TRBJ2-3; matching of 6 bases hints at TRBD2 as the D gene. The sequenced DNA is TGTGCCAGCAGTTACCTGGGGAGGACAGATACGCAGTATTTT. Its translation is CASSYLGRTDTQYF.